The present TCR beta chain was sequenced within a study of CD4 T cells in relation to SARS-CoV-2 and coronaviruses. Profiling relied on immunoSEQ multiplex PCR, and the TCRdb table lists in-frame clones only, not all of them. Of more than 20,000 clones in the sample, around 80% were seen once. This CDR3 contains 16 residues. CDR1 and CDR2 (germline): SGDLS, YYNGEE. The J segment lost 2 bases and the V segment lost 4 bases, leaving 9 bases of the junction unmatched. CD4+ T cells from unexposed donors were obtained before the COVID-19 pandemic (2011-2018). After approximately ten days of culture, CD4+ T cells were isolated. Study-level results: Samples before the pandemic and after infection were not matched within any donor.

About this clone itself: Its antigen is as yet unknown.

The TCR comes from a human donor in good health. The sequenced sample was CD4+ T cells from PBMCs, cultured in vitro. This chain connects TRBV9 to TRBJ2-7; 10 bases map to TRBD2. The chain's CDR3 is CASSPRTSGTAYEQYF. The CDR3 DNA reads TGTGCCAGCAGCCCCCGGACTAGCGGAACCGCCTACGAGCAGTACTTC. The full variable domain, with the rest looked up from reference TRBV9 and TRBJ2-7, is DSGVTQTPKHLITATGQRVTLRCSPRSGDLSVYWYQQSLDQGLQFLIQYYNGEERAKGNILERFSAQQFPDLHSELNLSSLELGDSALYFCASSPRTSGTAYEQYFGPGTRLTVT.